Listed below are T cell receptor beta chains from one sample, sequenced in a study of blood T cell repertoires in COVID-19. TCRdb's copy holds only in-frame clones and misses some; the assay was immunoSEQ multiplex PCR. The data contain 140,000 or so clones, about 80% of them singletons. Sequenced input: PBMCs or T cells enriched from blood (not recorded which). The receptors originated from a woman between 18 and 29 years old who had been exposed to COVID-19. Each CDR3 is given with its conserved first and last residue. The D gene is left open where the match is weak. Clone sizes are given selectively: once, few, many, or a class where the clone is expanded.

D | J | V | size | DNA | CDR3
TRBD2 | TRBJ2-1 | TRBV29-1 | . | TGCAGCGTTGAAGGACTAGCGGGAAACAATGAGCAGTTCTTC | CSVEGLAGNNEQFF
. | TRBJ1-5 | TRBV19 | . | TGTGCCAGTAGTATACAGACTTGGACAGTCTATCAGCCCCAGCATTTT | CASSIQTWTVYQPQHF
TRBD2 | TRBJ2-2 | TRBV5-4 | . | TGTGCCAGCAGCTTGTCAGGCGGGAGTTTTCCCGGGGAGCTGTTTTTT | CASSLSGGSFPGELFF
TRBD2 | TRBJ2-1 | TRBV12-5 | . | TGTGCTAGTGAGAGCGGGAATGGGAATGAGCAGTTCTTC | CASESGNGNEQFF
. | TRBJ2-7 | TRBV18 | few | TGTGCCAGCTCACCTCCGGGGACATTTTCCTACGAGCAGTACTTC | CASSPPGTFSYEQYF
. | TRBJ2-3 | TRBV30 | . | TGTGCCTGGAGTGTGGGAGGGGGACCCTCAGATACGCAGTATTTT | CAWSVGGGPSDTQYF
TRBD1 | TRBJ1-1 | TRBV5-1 | . | TGCGCCAGCAGTTCTGGACAGGGAGGGACTGAAGCTTTCTTT | CASSSGQGGTEAFF
TRBD2 | TRBJ2-5 | TRBV10-3 | . | TGTGCCATCAAAAGGGGCCCGGGGGGAGAGACCCAGTACTTC | CAIKRGPGGETQYF
. | TRBJ1-1 | TRBV5-1 | few | TGCGCCAGCAGCGCCTGGACAGCAAGGAGCACTGAAGCTTTCTTT | CASSAWTARSTEAFF
TRBD2 | TRBJ2-1 | TRBV7-3 | . | TGTGCCAGCAGCTTCTCCAGGACTAGCGGGAGTGGTGAGCAGTTCTTC | CASSFSRTSGSGEQFF
. | TRBJ2-7 | TRBV20-1 | . | TGCAGTGCTAGTCAGGGGAGGGACGAGCAGTACTTC | CSASQGRDEQYF
TRBD2 | TRBJ2-3 | TRBV27 | . | TGTGCCAGCAGTTCTGGCTGGGCAGGTAGCGGGAGTGATACGCAGTATTTT | CASSSGWAGSGSDTQYF
. | TRBJ1-3 | TRBV30 | . | TGTGCCTGGAGTCTTAAACTGTCAAACTCTGGAAACACCATATATTTT | CAWSLKLSNSGNTIYF
. | TRBJ1-1 | TRBV19 | once | TGTGCCAGAACTGGGGCGGGGGCCGGCACTGAAGCTTTCTTT | CARTGAGAGTEAFF
. | TRBJ2-7 | TRBV4-2 | . | TGTGCCAGCAGCCAGAACCGGGACTCCTACGAGCAGTACTTC | CASSQNRDSYEQYF
. | TRBJ2-7 | TRBV25-1 | once | TGTGCCAGCAGTGTGGAGGCTGGGGCCTACGAGCAGTACTTC | CASSVEAGAYEQYF
TRBD2 | TRBJ2-7 | TRBV19 | . | TGTGCCAGTAGTATCCGGATAAGCGGGAGGGCCGGGGCCTCCTACGAGCAGTACTTC | CASSIRISGRAGASYEQYF
TRBD1 | TRBJ1-2 | TRBV7-9 | few | TGTGCCAGCAGCCGGACAGGGGGCGCAATTGGCTACACCTTC | CASSRTGGAIGYTF
TRBD2 | TRBJ2-1 | TRBV5-4 | . | TGTGCCAGCAGCTTGGTAGCGGGACCAAACAATGAGCAGTTCTTC | CASSLVAGPNNEQFF
TRBD1 | TRBJ2-7 | TRBV7-9 | . | TGTGCCAGCAGCTCCCACCACAGGGGCGAGCAGTACTTC | CASSSHHRGEQYF
. | TRBJ2-3 | TRBV30 | . | TGTGCCTGGACCCTCACTAGTGGGGATACGCAGTATTTT | CAWTLTSGDTQYF
. | TRBJ1-5 | TRBV2 | . | TGTGCCAGCAGTACAGGTAGCAATCAGCCCCAGCATTTT | CASSTGSNQPQHF
. | TRBJ1-2 | TRBV21-1 | . | TGTGCCAGTCTGACAGGGGAAAGGCCTAACTATGGCTACACCTTC | CASLTGERPNYGYTF
. | TRBJ1-5 | TRBV28 | few | TGTGCCAGCCGCTACCGCCCTACAGGATATCAGCCCCAGCATTTT | CASRYRPTGYQPQHF
TRBD2 | TRBJ2-2 | TRBV9 | . | TGTGCCAGCAGCGTAGGTCTTGGACTAGCGGGAGCCGGGGAGCTGTTTTTT | CASSVGLGLAGAGELFF
. | TRBJ1-5 | TRBV28 | . | TGTGCCAGCACCGGAGTAGGGCCCCAGCATTTT | CASTGVGPQHF
. | TRBJ1-1 | TRBV12-5 | . | TGTGCTAGTGGCGAATACGAGTATATGACAGAAGCTTTCTTT | CASGEYEYMTEAFF
. | TRBJ2-1 | TRBV7-9 | . | TGTGCCAGCAGCTTAGGGAGCTCCTACAATGAGCAGTTCTTC | CASSLGSSYNEQFF
. | TRBJ1-1 | TRBV6-5 | . | TGTGCCAGCCGACTTAACTTGAACACTGAAGCTTTCTTT | CASRLNLNTEAFF
TRBD2 | TRBJ2-3 | TRBV19 | . | TGTGCCAGTAGGCTTAGCGGGAGGGTCGTAGATACGCAGTATTTT | CASRLSGRVVDTQYF
. | TRBJ1-2 | TRBV28 | . | TGTGCCAGCAGTTCGGCCTCAGGGGTCTATGGCTACACCTTC | CASSSASGVYGYTF
. | TRBJ1-2 | TRBV5-6 | . | TGTGCCAGCAGCTCCGAGTTACGTTATGGCTACACCTTC | CASSSELRYGYTF
. | TRBJ2-7 | TRBV19 | . | TGTGCCAGTAGTGGAATTAGCGGAACGCCCTACGAGCAGTACTTC | CASSGISGTPYEQYF
. | TRBJ2-5 | TRBV2 | . | TGTGCCAGCAGGAGCGTAGAGACCCAGTACTTC | CASRSVETQYF
TRBD2 | TRBJ2-1 | TRBV6-5 | . | TGTGCCAGCAGTTACTCTCCGGTAGCGGGAGGATCTGAGCAGTTCTTC | CASSYSPVAGGSEQFF
. | TRBJ2-7 | TRBV7-3 | . | TGTGCCAGCAGCTTAGCCTCGTCAGGGTACTACGAGCAGTACTTC | CASSLASSGYYEQYF
. | TRBJ2-7 | TRBV6-1 | . | TGTGCCAGCAGTGAACCGGGACTCCAAAACCCCTACGAGCAGTACTTC | CASSEPGLQNPYEQYF
TRBD2 | TRBJ2-7 | TRBV5-6 | medium-sized | TGTGCCAGCAGCTTGGTTTCATCGCGGGAGAAACACGAGCAGTACTTC | CASSLVSSREKHEQYF
. | TRBJ2-1 | TRBV29-1 | . | TGCAGCGCCAAAAACGGGGTAGGGTCCTACAATGAGCAGTTCTTC | CSAKNGVGSYNEQFF
TRBD2 | TRBJ2-7 | TRBV5-1 | . | TGCGCCAGCAGCTCATGGACTAGCGAGGGGGAGCAGTACTTC | CASSSWTSEGEQYF
TRBD1 | TRBJ2-5 | TRBV18 | . | TGTGCCAGCTCACCACGACAGGGCCAAGAGACCCAGTACTTC | CASSPRQGQETQYF
. | TRBJ2-5 | TRBV11-2 | . | TGTGCCAGCAGCATAACAGGAGTCCAAGAGACCCAGTACTTC | CASSITGVQETQYF
. | TRBJ1-1 | TRBV27 | . | TGTGCCAGCAGTGGGAGTGAGGCTGAAGCTTTCTTT | CASSGSEAEAFF
TRBD2 | TRBJ2-7 | TRBV28 | few | TGTGCCAGCAGTTTATGGCTAGCGGGAGTTCACGAGCAGTACTTC | CASSLWLAGVHEQYF
. | TRBJ2-1 | TRBV12-3/TRBV12-4 | . | TGTGCCAGCAGCCCCTTCAATGAGCAGTTCTTC | CASSPFNEQFF
. | TRBJ2-2 | TRBV3-1/TRBV3-2 | . | TGTGCCAGCAGCCCACCCCCGGGATCGACCGGGGAGCTGTTTTTT | CASSPPPGSTGELFF
TRBD1 | TRBJ2-5 | TRBV13 | once | TGTGCCAGCAGCTTAGGCCACAGGGGGGAGACCCAGTACTTC | CASSLGHRGETQYF
TRBD2 | TRBJ2-3 | TRBV24-1 | . | TGTGCCACCAGTGCCTTCCCGGGACTAGTAGATACGCAGTATTTT | CATSAFPGLVDTQYF
TRBD1 | TRBJ1-6 | TRBV30 | . | TGTGCCTGGAGGACAGGGGGACATTCACCCCTCCACTTT | CAWRTGGHSPLHF
. | TRBJ2-1 | TRBV11-3 | once | TGTGCCAGCAGTGGGCAGGATCGCGATGAGCAGTTCTTC | CASSGQDRDEQFF
TRBD1 | TRBJ2-7 | TRBV2 | . | TGTGCCAGTGGGACAGGGGAAGATCCCGAGCAGTACTTC | CASGTGEDPEQYF
TRBD1 | TRBJ2-1 | TRBV20-1 | few | TGCAGTGCTAGTGTACAGGGGGGTTTTCGGAATGAGCAGTTCTTC | CSASVQGGFRNEQFF
. | TRBJ2-3 | TRBV6-5 | . | TGTGCCAGCAGTTACGCAGGGGCGCAAGATACGCAGTATTTT | CASSYAGAQDTQYF